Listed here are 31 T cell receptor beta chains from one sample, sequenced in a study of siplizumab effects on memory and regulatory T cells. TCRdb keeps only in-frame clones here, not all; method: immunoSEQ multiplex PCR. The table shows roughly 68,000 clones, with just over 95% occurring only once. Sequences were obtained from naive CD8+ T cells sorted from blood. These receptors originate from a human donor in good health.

The CDR3 DNA reads TGTGCCAGCAGCCAAGAGACAGGGAGGGTGAACACTGAAGCTTTCTTT. Encoded protein: CASSQETGRVNTEAFF. The chain employs TRBV4-2 and TRBJ1-1, with 7 positions matching TRBD1. Per the germline V gene, CDR1 is LGHNA and CDR2 is YNFKEQ. J lost 0 bases, V lost 0 bases, and 4 bases had no gene match. This CDR3 contains 16 residues.

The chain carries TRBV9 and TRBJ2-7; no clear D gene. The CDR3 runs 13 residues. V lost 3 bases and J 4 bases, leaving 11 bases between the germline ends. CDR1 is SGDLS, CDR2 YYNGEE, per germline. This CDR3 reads CASSANWGYEQYF. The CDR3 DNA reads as TGTGCCAGCAGCGCGAATTGGGGTTACGAGCAGTACTTC.

The CDR3 loop reads CASSIDGTVNLAKNIQYF. The CDR3 DNA is TGTGCCAGTAGTATAGATGGGACGGTAAACCTAGCCAAAAACATTCAGTACTTC. The genes are TRBV19 and TRBJ2-4; perhaps D is TRBD1 or TRBD2 (5 bases each). V was pared by 0 bases and J by 0 bases, with 15 bases between. Germline V gives CDR1 LNHDA, CDR2 SQIVND (reference sequence). There are 18 residues in the CDR3. The full variable domain, rest sourced from reference TRBV19 and TRBJ2-4, is DGGITQSPKYLFRKEGQNVTLSCEQNLNHDAMYWYRQDPGQGLRLIYYSQIVNDFQKGDIAEGYSVSREKKESFPLTVTSAQKNPTAFYLCASSIDGTVNLAKNIQYFGAGTRLSVL.

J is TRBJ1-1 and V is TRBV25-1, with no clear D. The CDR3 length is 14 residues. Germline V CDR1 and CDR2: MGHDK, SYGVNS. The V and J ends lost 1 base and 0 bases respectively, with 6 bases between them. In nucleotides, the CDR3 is TGTGCCAGCAGTGAATTGGGGTTGAACACTGAAGCTTTCTTT. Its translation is CASSELGLNTEAFF.

The CDR3 here is CATSTGTTGPLHF. For the CDR3, the DNA is TGTGCCACCAGCACCGGGACTACGGGCCCCCTCCACTTT. The V gene is TRBV15, the J gene TRBJ1-6, with D perhaps matching TRBD1 (5 bases). Germline values: CDR1 LNHNV, CDR2 YYDKDF (reference sequence). The germline V and J ends were trimmed by 4 bases and 13 bases, with 14 bases remaining between them. CDR3 length: 13 residues.

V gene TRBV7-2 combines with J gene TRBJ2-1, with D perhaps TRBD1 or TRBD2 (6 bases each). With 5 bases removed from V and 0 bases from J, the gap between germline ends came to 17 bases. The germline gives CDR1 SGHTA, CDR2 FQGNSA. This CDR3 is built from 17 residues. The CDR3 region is CASSLPSGASSYNEQFF. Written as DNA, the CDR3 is TGTGCCAGCAGCCTACCTTCGGGGGCGAGCTCCTACAATGAGCAGTTCTTC.

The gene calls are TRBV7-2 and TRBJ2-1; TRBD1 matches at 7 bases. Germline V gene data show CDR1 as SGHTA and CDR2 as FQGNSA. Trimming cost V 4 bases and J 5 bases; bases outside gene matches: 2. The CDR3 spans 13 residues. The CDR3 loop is CASSWDRNNEQFF. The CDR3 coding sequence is TGTGCCAGCAGCTGGGACAGAAACAATGAGCAGTTCTTC.

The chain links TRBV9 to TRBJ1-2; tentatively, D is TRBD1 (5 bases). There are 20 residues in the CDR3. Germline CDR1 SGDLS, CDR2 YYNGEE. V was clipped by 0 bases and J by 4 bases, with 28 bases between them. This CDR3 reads CASSVELMRGILEGTYGYTF. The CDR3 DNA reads TGTGCCAGCAGCGTAGAACTCATGCGGGGGATTCTTGAGGGCACCTATGGCTACACCTTC.

DNA of the CDR3: TGTGCCAGCAGCCAGGGGGGGTCCTTCTACGAGCAGTACTTC. The encoded protein is CASSQGGSFYEQYF. The gene calls are TRBV5-6 and TRBJ2-7, with D possibly called TRBD1 or TRBD2 (7 bases each). The CDR3 covers 14 residues. Germline V gives CDR1 SGHDT, CDR2 YYEEEE. The V gene lost 4 bases and the J gene lost 3 bases, with 14 bases spanning the gap.

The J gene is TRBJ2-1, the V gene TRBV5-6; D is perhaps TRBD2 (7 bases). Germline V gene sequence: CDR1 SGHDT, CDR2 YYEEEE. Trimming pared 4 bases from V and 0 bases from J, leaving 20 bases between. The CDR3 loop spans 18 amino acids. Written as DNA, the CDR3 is TGTGCCAGCAGCCGGACAGTATGGGACTATAGCTCCTACAATGAGCAGTTCTTC. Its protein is CASSRTVWDYSSYNEQFF.

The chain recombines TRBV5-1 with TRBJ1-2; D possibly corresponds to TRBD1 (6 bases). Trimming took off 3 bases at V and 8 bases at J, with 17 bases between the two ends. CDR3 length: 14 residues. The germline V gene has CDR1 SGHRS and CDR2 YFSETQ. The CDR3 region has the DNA TGCGCCAGCAGCTGGCAAGCAGGGGTTGACGGCTACACCTTC. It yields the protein CASSWQAGVDGYTF.

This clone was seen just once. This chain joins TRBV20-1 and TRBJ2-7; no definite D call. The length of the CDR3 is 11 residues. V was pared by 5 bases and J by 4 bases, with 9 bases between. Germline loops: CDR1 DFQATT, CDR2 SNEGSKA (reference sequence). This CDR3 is CSALSGYEQYF. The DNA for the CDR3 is TGCAGTGCTCTGTCCGGATACGAGCAGTACTTC.

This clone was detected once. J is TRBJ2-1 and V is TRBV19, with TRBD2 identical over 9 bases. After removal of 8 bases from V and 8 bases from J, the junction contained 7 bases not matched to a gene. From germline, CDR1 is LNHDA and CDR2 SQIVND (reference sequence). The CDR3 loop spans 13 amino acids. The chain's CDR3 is CASGTSRLDEQFF. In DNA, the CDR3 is TGTGCCAGTGGGACTAGCAGGCTCGATGAGCAGTTCTTC.

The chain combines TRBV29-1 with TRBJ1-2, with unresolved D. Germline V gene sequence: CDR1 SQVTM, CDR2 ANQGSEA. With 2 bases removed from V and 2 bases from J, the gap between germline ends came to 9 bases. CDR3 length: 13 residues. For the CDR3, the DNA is TGCAGCGTTGAATCGCAACTAAACTATGGCTACACCTTC. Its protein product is CSVESQLNYGYTF.

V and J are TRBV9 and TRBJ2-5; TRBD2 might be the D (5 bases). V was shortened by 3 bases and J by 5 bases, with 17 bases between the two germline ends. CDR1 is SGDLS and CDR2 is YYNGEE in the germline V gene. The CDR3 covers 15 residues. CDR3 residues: CASSGPEGLRETQYF. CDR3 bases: TGTGCCAGCAGCGGCCCCGAGGGTCTACGGGAGACCCAGTACTTC.

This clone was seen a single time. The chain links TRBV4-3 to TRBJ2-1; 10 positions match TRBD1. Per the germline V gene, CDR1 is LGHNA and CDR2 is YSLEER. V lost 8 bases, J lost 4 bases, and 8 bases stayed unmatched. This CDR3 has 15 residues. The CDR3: CASGWRDRGYNEQFF. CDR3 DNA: TGCGCCAGCGGGTGGAGGGACAGGGGATACAATGAGCAGTTCTTC.

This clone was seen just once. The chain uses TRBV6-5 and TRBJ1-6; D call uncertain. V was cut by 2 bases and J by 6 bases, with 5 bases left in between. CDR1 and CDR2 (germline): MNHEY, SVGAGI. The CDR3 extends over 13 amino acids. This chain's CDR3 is CASSYEGNSPLHF. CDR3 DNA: TGTGCCAGCAGTTACGAGGGTAATTCACCCCTCCACTTT.

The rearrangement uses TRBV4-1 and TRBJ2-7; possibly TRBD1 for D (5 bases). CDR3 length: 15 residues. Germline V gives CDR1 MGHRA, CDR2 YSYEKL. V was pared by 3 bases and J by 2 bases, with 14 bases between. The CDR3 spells CASSHTGAPTYEQYF. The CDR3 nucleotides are TGCGCCAGCAGCCATACAGGTGCCCCTACCTACGAGCAGTACTTC.

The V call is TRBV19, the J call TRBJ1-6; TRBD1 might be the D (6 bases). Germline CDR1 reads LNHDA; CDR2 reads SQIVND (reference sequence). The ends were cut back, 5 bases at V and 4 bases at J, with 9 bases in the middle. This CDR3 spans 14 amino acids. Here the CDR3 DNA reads TGTGCCAGTAGTTTCGGACAGTATAATTCACCCCTCCACTTT. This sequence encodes CASSFGQYNSPLHF.

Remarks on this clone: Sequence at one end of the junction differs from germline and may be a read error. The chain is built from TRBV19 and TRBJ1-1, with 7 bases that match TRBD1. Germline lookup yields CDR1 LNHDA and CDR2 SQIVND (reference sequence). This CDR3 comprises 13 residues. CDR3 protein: CASRIGGWTEAFF. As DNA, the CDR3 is TGTGCCAGTAGGATAGGGGGCTGGACTGAAGCTTTCTTT.

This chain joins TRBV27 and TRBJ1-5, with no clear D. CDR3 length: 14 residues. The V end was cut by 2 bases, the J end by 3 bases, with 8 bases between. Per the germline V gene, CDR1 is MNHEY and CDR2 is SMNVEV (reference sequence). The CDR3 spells CASSLNGNNQPQHF. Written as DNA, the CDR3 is TGTGCCAGCAGTTTAAACGGAAACAATCAGCCCCAGCATTTT.

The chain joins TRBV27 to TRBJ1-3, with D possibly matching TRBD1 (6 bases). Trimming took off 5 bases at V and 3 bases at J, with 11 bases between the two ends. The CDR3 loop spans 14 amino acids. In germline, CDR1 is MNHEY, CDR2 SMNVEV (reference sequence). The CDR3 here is CASSLGGYGNTIYF. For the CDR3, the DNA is TGTGCCAGCAGTCTTGGGGGCTATGGAAACACCATATATTTT.

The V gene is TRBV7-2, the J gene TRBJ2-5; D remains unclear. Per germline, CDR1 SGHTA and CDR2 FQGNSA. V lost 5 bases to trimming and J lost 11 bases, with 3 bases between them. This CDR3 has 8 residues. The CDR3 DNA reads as TGTGCCAGCAGCGAACAGTACTTC. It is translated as CASSEQYF.

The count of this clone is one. The CDR3 spells CASTAGMNTGELFF. Here the CDR3 DNA reads TGTGCCAGCACTGCAGGGATGAACACCGGGGAGCTGTTTTTT. This rearrangement joins TRBV27 to TRBJ2-2; TRBD1 is a possible D gene (5 bases). Germline values: CDR1 MNHEY, CDR2 SMNVEV (reference sequence). With 7 bases removed from V and 1 base from J, the gap between germline ends came to 10 bases. The CDR3 has 14 amino acids.

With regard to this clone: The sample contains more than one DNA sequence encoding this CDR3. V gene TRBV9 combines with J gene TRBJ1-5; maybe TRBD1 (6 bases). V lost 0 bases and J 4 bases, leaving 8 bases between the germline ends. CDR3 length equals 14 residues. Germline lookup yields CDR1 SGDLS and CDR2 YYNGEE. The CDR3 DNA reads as TGTGCCAGCAGCGTAGGTCAGGGGAATCAGCCCCAGCATTTT. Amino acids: CASSVGQGNQPQHF.

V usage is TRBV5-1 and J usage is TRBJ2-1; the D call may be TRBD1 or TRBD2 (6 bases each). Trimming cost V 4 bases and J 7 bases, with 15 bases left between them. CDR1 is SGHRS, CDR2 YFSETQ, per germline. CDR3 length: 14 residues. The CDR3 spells CASSDGGLGNEQFF. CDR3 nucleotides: TGCGCCAGCAGCGACGGGGGCCTGGGGAATGAGCAGTTCTTC.

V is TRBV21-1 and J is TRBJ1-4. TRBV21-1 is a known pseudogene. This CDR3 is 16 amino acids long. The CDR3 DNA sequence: TGTGCCAGCAGGTCCTATGGGGTCGGAACTAATGAAAAACTGTTTTTT. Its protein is CASRSYGVGTNEKLFF.

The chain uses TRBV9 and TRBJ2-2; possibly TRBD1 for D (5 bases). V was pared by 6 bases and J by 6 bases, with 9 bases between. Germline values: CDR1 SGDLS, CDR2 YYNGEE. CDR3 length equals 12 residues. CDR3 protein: CASTTQAGELFF. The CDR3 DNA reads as TGTGCCAGCACCACACAGGCCGGGGAGCTGTTTTTT.

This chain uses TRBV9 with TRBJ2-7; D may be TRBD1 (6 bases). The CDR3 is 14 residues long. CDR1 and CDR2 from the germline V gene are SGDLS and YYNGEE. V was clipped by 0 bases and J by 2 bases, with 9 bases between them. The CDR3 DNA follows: TGTGCCAGCAGCGTAGGGGGGCGAACCTACGAGCAGTACTTC. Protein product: CASSVGGRTYEQYF.

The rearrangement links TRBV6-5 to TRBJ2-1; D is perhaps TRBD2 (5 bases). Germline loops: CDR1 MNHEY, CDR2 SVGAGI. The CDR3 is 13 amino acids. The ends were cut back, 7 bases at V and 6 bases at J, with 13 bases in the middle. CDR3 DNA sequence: TGTGCCAGCACCACGCCGGGGTTCAATGAGCAGTTCTTC. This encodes CASTTPGFNEQFF.

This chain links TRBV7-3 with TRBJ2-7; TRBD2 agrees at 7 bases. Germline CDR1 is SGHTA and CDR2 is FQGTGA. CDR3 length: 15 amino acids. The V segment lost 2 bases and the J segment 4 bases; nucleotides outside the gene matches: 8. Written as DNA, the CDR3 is TGTGCCAGCAGCTTATTGTCTAGCGGAGGATACGAGCAGTACTTC. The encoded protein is CASSLLSSGGYEQYF. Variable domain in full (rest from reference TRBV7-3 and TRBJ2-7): GAGVSQTPSNKVTEKGKYVELRCDPISGHTALYWYRQSLGQGPEFLIYFQGTGAADDSGLPNDRFFAVRPEGSVSTLKIQRTERGDSAVYLCASSLLSSGGYEQYFGPGTRLTVT.